What follows are 5 T cell receptor beta chains derived from one specimen sequenced in a study of cytomegalovirus exposure and HLA in healthy donors. 13 Jbeta primers and 60 Vbeta primers were used for the PCR. Here immunoSEQ multiplex PCR was the method, and the copy in TCRdb shows in-frame clones only, minus some. The sample includes around 210,000 clones, around 84% of them seen just once. The sequenced material came from PBMCs. The receptors derive from a girl aged 2 to 9 in good health and CMV-seronegative.

The V gene is TRBV5-1, the J gene TRBJ1-4, with D possibly matching TRBD1 (5 bases). Per germline, CDR1 SGHRS and CDR2 YFSETQ. The length of the CDR3 is 14 residues. V was pared by 2 bases and J by 5 bases, with 10 bases between. In DNA form, the CDR3 reads TGCGCCAGCAGCTTACGGGGGGGGAATGAAAAACTGTTTTTT. Translating gives CASSLRGGNEKLFF. Supplemented by reference TRBV5-1 and TRBJ1-4, the full variable domain reads KAGVTQTPRYLIKTRGQQVTLSCSPISGHRSVSWYQQTPGQGLQFLFEYFSETQRNKGNFPGRFSGRQFSNSRSEMNVSTLELGDSALYLCASSLRGGNEKLFFGSGTQLSVL.

This clone came up a few times. V usage is TRBV4-2 and J usage is TRBJ1-1; weak D call: TRBD1 (5 bases). There are 14 residues in the CDR3. V lost 2 bases, J lost 4 bases, and 11 bases lay in between. Germline CDR1 and CDR2: LGHNA and YNFKEQ. The chain's CDR3 is CASSQLSGGTEAFF. DNA of the CDR3: TGTGCCAGCAGCCAACTCTCCGGGGGCACTGAAGCTTTCTTT.

This chain connects TRBV7-9 to TRBJ1-2, with unresolved D. CDR3 length: 15 amino acids. The ends were cut back, 5 bases at V and 4 bases at J, with 17 bases in the middle. Per germline, CDR1 SEHNR and CDR2 FQNEAQ (reference sequence). In DNA, the CDR3 is TGTGCCAGCAGCGGCGGGGAGCGCAGCTCCTATGGCTACACCTTC. Protein product: CASSGGERSSYGYTF.

The rearrangement links TRBV19 to TRBJ1-6; no reliable D call. CDR1 is LNHDA and CDR2 is SQIVND in the germline V gene (reference sequence). Trimming cost V 3 bases and J 2 bases, with 14 bases left between them. CDR3 length equals 17 residues. As DNA, the CDR3 is TGTGCCAGTAGTATGGGTCGCGGACTTACCTATAATTCACCCCTCCACTTT. Its protein product is CASSMGRGLTYNSPLHF.

The chain combines TRBV19 with TRBJ1-2; 12 bases line up with TRBD1. CDR1 is LNHDA and CDR2 is SQIVND in the germline V gene (reference sequence). The V gene end was trimmed by 9 bases and the J gene end by 4 bases; junction bases not matched to a gene: 9. This CDR3 region has 15 residues. CDR3 sequence reads: CASSRDRGRVYGYTF. DNA for the CDR3: TGTGCCAGCTCCCGGGACAGGGGGCGAGTCTATGGCTACACCTTC.